Each of the 7 T cell receptor beta chains below was sequenced from the same sample in a study of blood T cell repertoires in COVID-19. Sequencing used immunoSEQ multiplex PCR; TCRdb keeps in-frame clones, though not all of them. The data hold around 20,000 clones, with roughly nine tenths observed a single time. The sequencing input was peripheral blood. These receptor sequences come from a human donor with active COVID-19. The donor label of this sample is uncertain.

The gene calls are TRBV19 and TRBJ2-3; 8 nucleotides line up with TRBD1. Germline CDR1 reads LNHDA; CDR2 reads SQIVND (reference sequence). This CDR3 has 13 amino acids. Unmatched junction bases numbered 7, after V lost 10 bases and J lost 4 bases. The CDR3 loop is CATTDRAADTQYF. DNA for the CDR3: TGTGCCACCACGGACAGGGCAGCAGATACGCAGTATTTT.

V gene TRBV7-6 combines with J gene TRBJ2-5; D is ambiguous. The CDR3 spans 13 residues. V gave up 2 bases and J gave up 7 bases, with 11 bases separating them. Germline-derived CDR1 and CDR2 are SGHVS and FNYEAQ. The CDR3: CASSLKNLGTQYF. The CDR3 DNA follows: TGTGCCAGCAGCTTAAAAAATCTAGGGACCCAGTACTTC.

The chain employs TRBV6-5 and TRBJ2-1, with 11 bases matching TRBD1. V was clipped by 8 bases and J by 6 bases; unmatched bases: 6. In germline, CDR1 is MNHEY, CDR2 SVGAGI. The CDR3 is 14 amino acids. In nucleotides, the CDR3 is TGTGCCAGCTTACCCGGGACAGGGGGCAATGAGCAGTTCTTC. The encoded protein is CASLPGTGGNEQFF.

For the CDR3, the DNA is TGCGCCAGCAGCCAAGACAGCGGGAGGATAACCGGGGAGCTGTTTTTT. It yields the protein CASSQDSGRITGELFF. The V call is TRBV4-1, the J call TRBJ2-2; 9 bases are a match to TRBD2. V was clipped by 0 bases and J by 5 bases; unmatched bases: 4. CDR1 is MGHRA and CDR2 is YSYEKL in the germline V gene. This CDR3 has 16 residues.

The rearrangement uses TRBV6-2 or TRBV6-3 and TRBJ2-3; perhaps TRBD2 as D (5 bases). Germline CDR1 and CDR2: MNHEY and SVGEGT. This CDR3 has 13 residues. V shed 4 bases and J shed 1 base, with 6 bases lying between them. CDR3 in amino acids: CASSSGGTDTQYF. The CDR3 DNA reads as TGTGCCAGCAGTTCCGGGGGCACAGATACGCAGTATTTT.

V usage is TRBV19 and J usage is TRBJ1-2; no clear D. CDR3 size: 14 residues. Germline CDR1 and CDR2: LNHDA and SQIVND (reference sequence). V was pared by 3 bases and J by 5 bases, with 13 bases between. CDR3 DNA sequence: TGTGCCAGTAGTATGGCAATAACCTTATATGGCTACACCTTC. This gives the protein CASSMAITLYGYTF. Variable domain in full (rest from reference TRBV19 and TRBJ1-2): DGGITQSPKYLFRKEGQNVTLSCEQNLNHDAMYWYRQDPGQGLRLIYYSQIVNDFQKGDIAEGYSVSREKKESFPLTVTSAQKNPTAFYLCASSMAITLYGYTFGSGTRLTVV.

The table lists this clone with a count of one. This chain links TRBV11-2 with TRBJ2-1; TRBD2 matches at 7 bases. V was clipped by 3 bases and J by 8 bases; unmatched bases: 7. The germline gives CDR1 SGHAT, CDR2 FQNNGV. CDR3 length: 14 amino acids. This CDR3 reads CASSFAQLAYEQFF. For the CDR3, the DNA is TGTGCCAGCAGCTTCGCTCAACTAGCGTATGAGCAGTTCTTC.